A selection of T cell receptor beta chains follows, all from one sample in a study of cytomegalovirus exposure and HLA in healthy donors. Assay: immunoSEQ multiplex PCR; the TCRdb copy retains only in-frame clones and omits some. The table records tens of thousands of clones, approximately 76% of them present only once. Source material: PBMCs. These receptors were obtained from a man in his fifties in good health and CMV-seronegative. Both conserved end residues are part of each CDR3. The D gene is left open where the match is weak. Clone sizes are given selectively: once, few, many, or a class where the clone is expanded.

V: TRBV7-3; size: NA; J: TRBJ1-1; length: 14; D: NA; CDR3: CASSLVFRGTEAFF; DNA: TGTGCCAGCAGCTTAGTGTTCCGGGGAACTGAAGCTTTCTTT
V: TRBV5-1; size: NA; J: TRBJ2-6; length: 14; D: NA; CDR3: CASRQGSGANVLTF; DNA: TGCGCCAGCAGGCAGGGGTCTGGGGCCAACGTCCTGACTTTC
V: TRBV9; size: few; J: TRBJ1-4; length: 15; D: TRBD1; CDR3: CASSPGTGTNEKLFF; DNA: TGTGCCAGCAGTCCCGGGACAGGTACTAATGAAAAACTGTTTTTT
V: TRBV2; size: NA; J: TRBJ1-5; length: 14; D: NA; CDR3: CASSEAGFGRPQHF; DNA: TGTGCCAGCAGTGAAGCAGGATTTGGGCGGCCCCAGCATTTT
V: TRBV27; size: NA; J: TRBJ1-1; length: 16; D: NA; CDR3: CASRHSAGIMNTEAFF; DNA: TGTGCCAGCAGACACTCAGCAGGGATCATGAACACTGAAGCTTTCTTT
V: TRBV11-1; size: NA; J: TRBJ2-2; length: 16; D: NA; CDR3: CASSPYSRANTGELFF; DNA: TGTGCCAGCAGCCCCTACAGCCGTGCGAACACCGGGGAGCTGTTTTTT
V: TRBV19; size: few; J: TRBJ1-5; length: 15; D: NA; CDR3: CASSITAGANQPQHF; DNA: TGTGCCAGTAGTATCACGGCAGGGGCCAATCAGCCCCAGCATTTT
V: TRBV7-9; size: NA; J: TRBJ2-2; length: 15; D: TRBD1; CDR3: CASSYDRASPGELFF; DNA: TGTGCCAGCAGCTACGACAGGGCGAGCCCCGGGGAGCTGTTTTTT
V: TRBV6-4; size: NA; J: TRBJ2-3; length: 14; D: NA; CDR3: CASSDSFGTNTQYF; DNA: TGTGCCAGCAGTGACTCCTTCGGGACAAATACGCAGTATTTT
V: TRBV6-5; size: few; J: TRBJ1-2; length: 14; D: NA; CDR3: CASSLLRGGDGYTF; DNA: TGTGCCAGCAGTTTACTAAGAGGGGGGGATGGCTACACCTTC
V: TRBV5-1; size: NA; J: TRBJ2-3; length: 14; D: NA; CDR3: CASSLYQPGDTQYF; DNA: TGCGCCAGCAGCTTGTATCAACCGGGAGATACGCAGTATTTT